This note documents a single TCR beta chain sequence. What it binds is not known. Each donor's status was that of a healthy bone marrow donor. This specimen belongs to a study of cytomegalovirus exposure and HLA in healthy donors. Germline V lookup: CDR1 SGHRS, CDR2 YFSETQ. The CDR3 is 16 amino acids. Trimming shortened V by 0 bases and J by 4 bases, and 16 bases separated the two germline ends. PCR primers comprised 60 Vbeta and 13 Jbeta primers. Sequenced by immunoSEQ multiplex PCR; TCRdb stores in-frame clones only, minus some. Here the sample spans 130,000 or so clones, just under 75% being singletons. Broader study findings: Equally common other TCR beta chains were less clonally expanded than HLA-associated ones, a later analysis found. A highly shared variant cluster was judged a likely technical artifact. According to an earlier analysis, most TCR beta V segments yielded productive rearrangements about 87% or about 30% of the time.

Sequenced input: PBMCs. The chain combines TRBV5-1 with TRBJ2-5; a weak D match, TRBD2 (6 bases). The TCR comes from a man between 35 and 55 years old in good health and CMV-seropositive. CDR3 residues: CASSLAGRSEGETQYF. The DNA for the CDR3 is TGCGCCAGCAGCTTGGCAGGTCGGTCGGAGGGAGAGACCCAGTACTTC.